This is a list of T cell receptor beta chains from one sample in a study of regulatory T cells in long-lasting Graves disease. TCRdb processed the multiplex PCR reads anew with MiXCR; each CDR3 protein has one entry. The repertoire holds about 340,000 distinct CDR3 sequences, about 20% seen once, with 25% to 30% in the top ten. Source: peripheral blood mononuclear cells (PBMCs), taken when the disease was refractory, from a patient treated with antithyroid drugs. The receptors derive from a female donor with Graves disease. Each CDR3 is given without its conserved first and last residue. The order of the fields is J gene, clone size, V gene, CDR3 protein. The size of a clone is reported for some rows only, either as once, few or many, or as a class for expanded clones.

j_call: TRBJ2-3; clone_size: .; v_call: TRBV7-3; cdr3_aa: ASSLTGSGSDTQY
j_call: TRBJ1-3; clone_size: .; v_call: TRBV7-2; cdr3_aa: ASSRQGESTIY
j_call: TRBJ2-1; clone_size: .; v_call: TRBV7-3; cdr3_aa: ASSKRAGLEGIYNEQF
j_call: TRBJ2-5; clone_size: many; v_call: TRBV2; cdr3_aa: ASSVGRQETQY
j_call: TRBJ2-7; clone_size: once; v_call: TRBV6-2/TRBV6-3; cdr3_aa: ASSSSGTGWNEQY
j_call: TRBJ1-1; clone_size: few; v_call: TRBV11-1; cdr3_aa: ASSHRPPTGTEAF
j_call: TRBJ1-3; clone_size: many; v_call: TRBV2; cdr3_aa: ASSLGGNTIY
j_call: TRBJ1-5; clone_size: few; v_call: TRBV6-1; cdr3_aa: ASSTPAEPQH
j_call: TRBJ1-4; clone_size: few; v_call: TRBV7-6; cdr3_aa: ASSLGGTGGEEKLF
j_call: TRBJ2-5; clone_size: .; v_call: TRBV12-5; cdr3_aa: ASGFGTETQY
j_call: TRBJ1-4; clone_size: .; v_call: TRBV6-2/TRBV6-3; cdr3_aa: ASSFGVGEKLF
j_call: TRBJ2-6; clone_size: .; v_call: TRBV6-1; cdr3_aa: ASREGDISGANVLT
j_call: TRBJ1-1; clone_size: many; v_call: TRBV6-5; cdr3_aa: ASSYSSGRGAEAF
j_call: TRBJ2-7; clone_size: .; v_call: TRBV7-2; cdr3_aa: ASSSGTSSHEQY
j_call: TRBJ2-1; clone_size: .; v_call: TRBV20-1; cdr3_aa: SARQGVAGGYDEQF
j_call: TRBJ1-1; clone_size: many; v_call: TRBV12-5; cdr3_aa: ASGLVQKTEAF
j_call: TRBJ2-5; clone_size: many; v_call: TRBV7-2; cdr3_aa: ASSTSGAFQETQY
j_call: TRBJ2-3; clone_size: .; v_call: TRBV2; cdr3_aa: ASSEDYVDTQY
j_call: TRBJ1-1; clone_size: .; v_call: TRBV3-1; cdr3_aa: ASNLGRNTEAF
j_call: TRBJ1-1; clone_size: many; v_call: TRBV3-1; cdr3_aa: ASSQNSEAF
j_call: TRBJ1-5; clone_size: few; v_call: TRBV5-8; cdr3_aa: ASQRGEWGNQPQH